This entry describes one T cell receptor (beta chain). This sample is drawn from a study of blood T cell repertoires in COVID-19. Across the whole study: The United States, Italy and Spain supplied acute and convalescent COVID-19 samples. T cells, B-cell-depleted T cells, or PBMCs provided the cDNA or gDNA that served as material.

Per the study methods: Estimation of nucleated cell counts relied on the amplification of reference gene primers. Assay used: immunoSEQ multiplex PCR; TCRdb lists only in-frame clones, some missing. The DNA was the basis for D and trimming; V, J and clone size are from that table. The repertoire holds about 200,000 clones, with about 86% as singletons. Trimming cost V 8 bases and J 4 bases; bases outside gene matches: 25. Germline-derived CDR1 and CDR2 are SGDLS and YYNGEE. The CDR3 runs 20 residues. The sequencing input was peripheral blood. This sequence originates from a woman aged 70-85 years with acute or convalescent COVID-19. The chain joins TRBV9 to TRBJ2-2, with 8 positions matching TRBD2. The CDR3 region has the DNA TGTGCCAGATCGAAGGACTTAGGACTAGCTATTCCTCGGGGCACCGGGGAGCTGTTTTTT. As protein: CARSKDLGLAIPRGTGELFF.